This entry lists 10 T cell receptor beta chains sequenced from one sample in a study of blood T cell repertoires in COVID-19. Profiling relied on immunoSEQ multiplex PCR, and the TCRdb table lists in-frame clones only, not all of them. The sample lists tens of thousands of clones, about 85% occurring once. The sequenced material came from peripheral blood. These receptors came from a male donor with acute or convalescent COVID-19.

This chain joins TRBV6-2 or TRBV6-3 and TRBJ2-7, with TRBD1 identical over 7 bases. Germline values: CDR1 MNHEY, CDR2 SVGEGT. After removal of 2 bases from V and 4 bases from J, the junction contained 5 bases not matched to a gene. The CDR3 is made up of 14 amino acids. The CDR3 nucleotides read TGTGCCAGCAGTTACGGGGACAGCCGATACGAGCAGTACTTC. As protein: CASSYGDSRYEQYF.

This chain joins TRBV25-1 and TRBJ1-5; the match to TRBD1 covers 7 bases. The CDR3 is 17 residues long. The V gene end was trimmed by 10 bases and the J gene end by 3 bases; junction bases not matched to a gene: 18. CDR1 and CDR2 from the germline V gene are MGHDK and SYGVNS. The chain's CDR3 is CANSSCRDRRANQPQHF. CDR3 nucleotide sequence: TGTGCCAACAGCTCATGCCGGGACAGAAGGGCCAATCAGCCCCAGCATTTT. Full variable domain (remainder filled in from reference TRBV25-1 and TRBJ1-5): EADIYQTPRYLVIGTGKKITLECSQTMGHDKMYWYQQDPGMELHLIHYSYGVNSTEKGDLSSESTVSRIRTEHFPLTLESARPSHTSQYLCANSSCRDRRANQPQHFGDGTRLSIL.

V gene TRBV30 combines with J gene TRBJ1-4; D unresolved. The germline CDR1 and CDR2 sequences are GTSNPN and SVGIG (reference sequence). The length of the CDR3 is 14 residues. Trimming shortened V by 0 bases and J by 7 bases, and 12 bases separated the two germline ends. The chain's CDR3 is CAWSVRGFVEKLFF. The CDR3 DNA reads as TGTGCCTGGAGTGTACGGGGTTTCGTTGAAAAACTGTTTTTT. Based on the CDR3 plus reference TRBV30 and TRBJ1-4, the full variable domain is SQTIHQWPATLVQPVGSPLSLECTVEGTSNPNLYWYRQAAGRGLQLLFYSVGIGQISSEVPQNLSASRPQDRQFILSSKKLLLSDSGFYLCAWSVRGFVEKLFFGSGTQLSVL.

The chain employs TRBV7-8 and TRBJ2-1, with 13 bases aligning to TRBD2. V shed 5 bases, J shed 3 bases, and the junction held 16 bases outside the gene matches. Germline loops: CDR1 SGHVS, CDR2 FQNEAQ. This CDR3 is built from 20 residues. The chain's CDR3 is CASSRKPTSGGSFGYNEQFF. As DNA, the CDR3 is TGTGCCAGCAGCCGCAAACCGACTAGCGGGGGGAGTTTTGGCTACAATGAGCAGTTCTTC.

The gene calls are TRBV10-3 and TRBJ1-6; 7 bases are a match to TRBD1. Germline V gives CDR1 ENHRY, CDR2 SYGVKD. The CDR3 has 14 residues. With V trimmed by 6 bases and J by 7 bases, 6 bases remained unmatched. CDR3 DNA: TGTGCCATCAGAACAGGGGCGGGCAATTCACCCCTCCACTTT. This translates into CAIRTGAGNSPLHF.

The V call is TRBV27, the J call TRBJ2-1; 9 bases agree with TRBD2. Per the germline V gene, CDR1 is MNHEY and CDR2 is SMNVEV (reference sequence). Trimming removed 2 bases from V and 6 bases from J; junction bases left unmatched: 5. The CDR3 contains 15 residues. CDR3 sequence (DNA): TGTGCCAGCAGTTTAGGCGGGGGGGCCTTCAATGAGCAGTTCTTC. As protein: CASSLGGGAFNEQFF.

This sequence joins TRBV3-1 (or the pseudogene TRBV3-2) and TRBJ2-3; weak D call: TRBD2 (6 bases). CDR1 LGHDT and CDR2 YNNKEL come from the germline V gene (reference sequence). The CDR3 spans 16 residues. The V and J ends lost 4 bases and 5 bases respectively, with 19 bases between them. CDR3 loop: CASSRSPGTAQDTQYF. The CDR3 nucleotides read TGTGCCAGCAGCCGAAGTCCCGGGACTGCCCAAGATACGCAGTATTTT.

The rearrangement uses TRBV18 and TRBJ2-1; tentatively, D is TRBD2 (7 bases). Trimming removed 5 bases at V and 8 bases at J, with 19 bases between. Germline V gene sequence: CDR1 KGHSH, CDR2 LQKENI. The CDR3 has 15 residues. The CDR3 protein is CASSTRDTGRDEQFF. The CDR3 DNA follows: TGTGCCAGCTCAACTCGGGACACGGGGAGGGATGAGCAGTTCTTC.

This chain connects TRBV5-1 to TRBJ1-2; a weak D match, TRBD1 (5 bases). The germline gives CDR1 SGHRS, CDR2 YFSETQ. Trimming removed 4 bases from V and 0 bases from J, with 13 bases in between. This CDR3 comprises 15 residues. The CDR3 DNA is TGCGCCAGCAGCCCAGCGGGGGATCCTAACTATGGCTACACCTTC. Protein sequence: CASSPAGDPNYGYTF.

This clone has more than one count but fewer than ten. The chain carries TRBV6-5 and TRBJ1-2; perhaps TRBD1 as D (5 bases). Trimming removed 6 bases at V and 2 bases at J, with 13 bases between. Germline values: CDR1 MNHEY, CDR2 SVGAGI. This CDR3 is built from 14 residues. The CDR3 here is CASSPRGGNYGYTF. The CDR3 region has the DNA TGTGCCAGCAGCCCCCGCGGGGGGAACTATGGCTACACCTTC.